What follows are 28 T cell receptor beta chains derived from one specimen sequenced in a study of blood T cell repertoires in COVID-19. This table comes from immunoSEQ multiplex PCR, and its TCRdb copy is limited to in-frame clones, with some not included. The data show about 110,000 clones, approximately 68% seen once. The sample taken for sequencing was peripheral blood. Receptors originate from an older woman with acute or convalescent COVID-19.

The chain uses TRBV15 and TRBJ2-1, with TRBD1 identical over 7 bases. Germline CDR1 reads LNHNV; CDR2 reads YYDKDF (reference sequence). The CDR3 length is 13 residues. V dropped 3 bases and J dropped 9; count of bases not matched to a gene: 5. CDR3 DNA: TGTGCCACCAGCAGGACGGGACAGCGTGAGCAGTTCTTC. It codes for CATSRTGQREQFF.

The chain links TRBV7-9 to TRBJ1-2; D call uncertain. V shed 7 bases and J shed 0 bases, with 12 bases lying between them. The CDR3 is made up of 14 amino acids. Germline V gives CDR1 SEHNR, CDR2 FQNEAQ (reference sequence). DNA for the CDR3: TGTGCCAGCACATCGAAATCAGCTAACTATGGCTACACCTTC. This gives the protein CASTSKSANYGYTF. Combining the CDR3 with reference TRBV7-9 and TRBJ1-2 gives the whole variable domain DTGVSQNPRHKITKRGQNVTFRCDPISEHNRLYWYRQTLGQGPEFLTYFQNEAQLEKSRLLSDRFSAERPKGSFSTLEIQRTEQGDSAMYLCASTSKSANYGYTFGSGTRLTVV.

The chain employs TRBV7-2 and TRBJ2-2; 14 bases map to TRBD2. The germline gives CDR1 SGHTA, CDR2 FQGNSA. This CDR3 spans 18 amino acids. The ends lost 5 bases at V and 0 bases at J; junction bases unmatched: 5. The CDR3 DNA is TGTGCCAGCAGCAGACTAGCGGGGGGGCTCGCGAACACCGGGGAGCTGTTTTTT. Its protein product is CASSRLAGGLANTGELFF.

The V and J genes are TRBV24-1 and TRBJ2-1, with 13 bases matching TRBD2. Per the germline V gene, CDR1 is KGHDR and CDR2 is SFDVKD. V lost 1 base to trimming and J lost 3 bases; unmatched junction nucleotides: 2. This CDR3 has 17 amino acids. This CDR3 reads CATSDLRTSGGYNEQFF. CDR3 nucleotides: TGTGCCACCAGTGATTTAAGGACTAGCGGGGGCTACAATGAGCAGTTCTTC.

This chain uses TRBV10-3 with TRBJ2-3; TRBD2 matches 7 bases. Germline lookup yields CDR1 ENHRY and CDR2 SYGVKD. CDR3 length: 13 residues. Trimming took 4 bases from V and 3 from J; bases not matched to a gene: 1. The DNA of the CDR3 is TGTGCCATCAGTGGCGGGGGAACAGATACGCAGTATTTT. Its protein is CAISGGGTDTQYF.

The V gene is TRBV10-3, the J gene TRBJ1-1; D gene unclear. From germline, CDR1 is ENHRY and CDR2 SYGVKD. The CDR3 runs to 16 residues. V was shortened by 1 base and J by 5 bases, with 17 bases between the two germline ends. The CDR3 sequence is CAISEYPGKERTEAFF. Here the CDR3 DNA reads TGTGCCATCAGTGAGTATCCAGGAAAGGAAAGGACTGAAGCTTTCTTT.

This clone appeared many times. The chain combines TRBV30 with TRBJ1-2, with a weak D call TRBD1 (6 bases). The CDR3 is 13 residues long. The V end was cut by 0 bases, the J end by 8 bases, with 13 bases between. Germline values: CDR1 GTSNPN, CDR2 SVGIG (reference sequence). CDR3 residues: CAWSVVYGGGYTF. CDR3 nucleotide sequence: TGTGCCTGGAGTGTTGTTTATGGGGGCGGCTACACCTTC. The full variable domain, in which reference TRBV30 and TRBJ1-2 provide the parts outside the CDR3, is SQTIHQWPATLVQPVGSPLSLECTVEGTSNPNLYWYRQAAGRGLQLLFYSVGIGQISSEVPQNLSASRPQDRQFILSSKKLLLSDSGFYLCAWSVVYGGGYTFGSGTRLTVV.

A few counts support this clone. The chain carries TRBV5-4 and TRBJ2-7; weak D call: TRBD2 (5 bases). Germline CDR1 is SGHNT and CDR2 is YYREEE (reference sequence). The V gene lost 3 bases and the J gene lost 7 bases, with 17 bases spanning the gap. The CDR3 is made up of 14 amino acids. CDR3 sequence: CASSSLKDGGEQYF. As DNA, the CDR3 is TGTGCCAGCAGCTCTCTCAAGGACGGCGGGGAGCAGTACTTC.

The chain has TRBV11-2 and TRBJ1-2; D not resolved. The V end was cut by 5 bases, the J end by 8 bases, with 21 bases between. The CDR3 runs 15 residues. Germline V gene lookup returns CDR1 SGHAT and CDR2 FQNNGV. CDR3 nucleotides: TGTGCCAGCAGCCACAGAATAACCACAGCGGAGGGCTACACCTTC. It is translated as CASSHRITTAEGYTF.

The V and J genes are TRBV7-2 and TRBJ2-1; 7 bases line up with TRBD1. J was trimmed by 4 bases and V by 10 bases; bases with no gene match: 7. The CDR3 loop spans 13 amino acids. Per germline, CDR1 SGHTA and CDR2 FQGNSA. CDR3 DNA sequence: TGTGCCATCCCGGGACAGCTTTACAATGAGCAGTTCTTC. Protein: CAIPGQLYNEQFF.

The rearrangement joins TRBV19 to TRBJ2-1; TRBD2 aligns across 12 bases. This CDR3 is 17 amino acids long. Per the germline V gene, CDR1 is LNHDA and CDR2 is SQIVND (reference sequence). The V segment lost 10 bases and the J segment 3 bases; nucleotides outside the gene matches: 13. CDR3 residues: CATTGLAGGLDYNEQFF. CDR3 coding DNA: TGTGCCACAACCGGTCTAGCGGGGGGGTTGGACTACAATGAGCAGTTCTTC.

The chain links TRBV28 to TRBJ2-7, with TRBD1 matching over 8 bases. V shed 2 bases and J 4 bases; nucleotides not matched to a gene: 10. Per the germline V gene, CDR1 is MDHEN and CDR2 is SYDVKM. This CDR3 is 16 amino acids long. The CDR3 DNA reads TGTGCCAGCAGTTTAGACTCCGGGACAGGACGTTACGAGCAGTACTTC. Translated: CASSLDSGTGRYEQYF.

The chain combines TRBV5-1 with TRBJ2-3; 11 bases map to TRBD2. Per germline, CDR1 SGHRS and CDR2 YFSETQ. The CDR3 length is 15 residues. J was trimmed by 2 bases and V by 4 bases; bases with no gene match: 3. The CDR3 region has the DNA TGCGCCAGCAGCCTGGGACTAGCGGACACAGATACGCAGTATTTT. As protein: CASSLGLADTDTQYF.

This clone showed up just once. This sequence joins TRBV19 and TRBJ2-3; 9 bases line up with TRBD2. The length of the CDR3 is 19 residues. CDR1 LNHDA and CDR2 SQIVND come from the germline V gene (reference sequence). V lost 4 bases, J lost 0 bases, and 14 bases stayed unmatched. In nucleotides, the CDR3 is TGTGCCAGTAGTAAGGCTAGCGGGGCCTTACTAGCTAGCACAGATACGCAGTATTTT. Its translation: CASSKASGALLASTDTQYF.

The V gene is TRBV6-4, the J gene TRBJ1-5; D is possibly TRBD1 (6 bases). Germline CDR1 reads MRHNA; CDR2 reads SNTAGT. Trimming removed 1 base at V and 7 bases at J, with 23 bases between. CDR3 length: 18 residues. The CDR3 nucleotides are TGTGCCAGCAGTGACTTAGACCCTGGTGGGAGGGGGTGGCAGCCCCAGCATTTT. Translated: CASSDLDPGGRGWQPQHF.

CDR3 coding DNA: TGTGCCAGCGTGAGGACAGCTAACTATGGCTACACCTTC. This gives the protein CASVRTANYGYTF. This chain links TRBV28 with TRBJ1-2; tentatively, D is TRBD1 (6 bases). V was pared by 8 bases and J by 0 bases, with 10 bases between. CDR1 MDHEN and CDR2 SYDVKM come from the germline V gene. The CDR3 runs 13 residues.

The V call is TRBV6-5, the J call TRBJ1-5, with D maybe TRBD1 (6 bases). The CDR3 covers 15 residues. Germline V CDR1 and CDR2: MNHEY, SVGAGI. V shed 7 bases and J shed 1 base, with 14 bases lying between them. In DNA, the CDR3 is TGTGCCAGCACCGAGGCAGGGGCGAGCAATCAGCCCCAGCATTTT. It is translated as CASTEAGASNQPQHF.

This clone was observed a few times. V and J are TRBV11-1 and TRBJ1-1; no clear D. Trimming shortened V by 2 bases and J by 3 bases, and 10 bases separated the two germline ends. Germline values: CDR1 SGHAT, CDR2 FQDESV (reference sequence). The CDR3 runs to 14 residues. The CDR3 here is CASSLSFKYTEAFF. As DNA, the CDR3 is TGTGCCAGCAGCTTAAGCTTCAAATACACTGAAGCTTTCTTT.

The chain links TRBV7-2 to TRBJ2-4; D is possibly TRBD1 (6 bases). Between the trimmed V and J ends, which lost 2 bases and 8 bases, there was a span of 10 bases. In germline, CDR1 is SGHTA, CDR2 FQGNSA. The CDR3 sequence is 13 residues long. The CDR3 DNA reads TGTGCCAGCAGCTTATTCGCAGGGGACATTCAGTACTTC. This translates into CASSLFAGDIQYF.

Only a few counts were recorded for this clone. V is TRBV27 and J is TRBJ1-1; D gene uncertain. The V end was cut by 3 bases, the J end by 1 base, with 9 bases between. CDR1 and CDR2 from the germline V gene are MNHEY and SMNVEV (reference sequence). The CDR3 runs to 14 residues. The CDR3 spells CASSFGPKNTEAFF. The CDR3, as DNA: TGTGCCAGCAGTTTCGGTCCGAAGAACACTGAAGCTTTCTTT.

This rearrangement joins TRBV6-2 or TRBV6-3 to TRBJ1-5; D possibly corresponds to TRBD1 (5 bases). The CDR3 extends over 15 amino acids. Trimming pared 1 base from V and 5 bases from J, leaving 12 bases between. Germline values: CDR1 MNHEY, CDR2 SVGEGT. The CDR3 region is CASSYWGRADQPQHF. CDR3 nucleotides: TGTGCCAGCAGTTACTGGGGGAGGGCTGATCAGCCCCAGCATTTT.

V is TRBV18 and J is TRBJ1-2; 8 positions match TRBD1. In germline, CDR1 is KGHSH, CDR2 LQKENI. The CDR3 is 18 amino acids. V dropped 3 bases and J dropped 8; count of bases not matched to a gene: 20. This CDR3 reads CASSPQDGGTGSSRGYTF. CDR3 DNA: TGTGCCAGCTCACCCCAGGACGGGGGGACAGGCTCATCACGCGGCTACACCTTC.

The chain carries TRBV4-3 and TRBJ1-1, with 7 bases fitting TRBD1. The CDR3 sequence is 14 residues long. The V and J ends lost 5 bases and 1 base, in that order; junction bases with no gene match: 4. Looked up from germline, CDR1 is LGHNA and CDR2 is YSLEER. The CDR3 nucleotides read TGCGCCAGCAGCAGGGGACAGAAGAACACTGAAGCTTTCTTT. Translating gives CASSRGQKNTEAFF.

The CDR3 loop reads CASSRRENTEAFF. The CDR3 nucleotides read TGTGCCAGCAGTCGTCGCGAGAACACTGAAGCTTTCTTT. V usage is TRBV27 and J usage is TRBJ1-1; D is unclear. Germline V gene sequence: CDR1 MNHEY, CDR2 SMNVEV (reference sequence). The CDR3 spans 13 residues. V was pared by 5 bases and J by 1 base, with 8 bases between.

This clone has just a few counts. This chain links TRBV5-1 with TRBJ1-1, with D maybe TRBD1 (6 bases). This CDR3 spans 16 amino acids. The V gene lost 0 bases and the J gene lost 1 base, with 13 bases spanning the gap. Germline assignment: CDR1 SGHRS and CDR2 YFSETQ. CDR3: CASSLGVGQRNTEAFF. DNA for the CDR3: TGCGCCAGCAGCTTGGGAGTCGGACAGAGGAACACTGAAGCTTTCTTT. Full variable domain (rest looked up from reference TRBV5-1 and TRBJ1-1): KAGVTQTPRYLIKTRGQQVTLSCSPISGHRSVSWYQQTPGQGLQFLFEYFSETQRNKGNFPGRFSGRQFSNSRSEMNVSTLELGDSALYLCASSLGVGQRNTEAFFGQGTRLTVV.

The chain is built from TRBV15 and TRBJ1-4, with D possibly being TRBD1 (5 bases). CDR1 is LNHNV and CDR2 is YYDKDF in the germline V gene (reference sequence). The CDR3 is made up of 16 amino acids. Trimming removed 1 base from V and 4 bases from J, with 13 bases in between. In DNA, the CDR3 is TGTGCCACCAGCAGAGTCTCGACAGTCCTTAATGAAAAACTGTTTTTT. Its protein is CATSRVSTVLNEKLFF. The variable domain in full, completed from reference TRBV15 and TRBJ1-4, reads DAMVIQNPRYQVTQFGKPVTLSCSQTLNHNVMYWYQQKSSQAPKLLFHYYDKDFNNEADTPDNFQSRRPNTSFCFLDIRSPGLGDTAMYLCATSRVSTVLNEKLFFGSGTQLSVL.

The V gene is TRBV27, the J gene TRBJ1-5, with TRBD1 matching over 10 bases. There are 15 residues in the CDR3. The germline V gene encodes CDR1 MNHEY and CDR2 SMNVEV (reference sequence). Trimming cost V 5 bases and J 6 bases; bases outside gene matches: 7. CDR3 nucleotide sequence: TGTGCCAGCAGTCCTCACGGACAGGGGGGTCAGCCCCAGCATTTT. Its protein product is CASSPHGQGGQPQHF.

The genes are TRBV19 and TRBJ1-1; no clear D. The CDR3 totals 14 residues. Trimming took 5 bases from V and 5 from J, leaving 15 bases between them. Germline-derived CDR1 and CDR2 are LNHDA and SQIVND (reference sequence). CDR3 sequence reads: CASSAWGSGTEAFF. DNA for the CDR3: TGTGCCAGTAGTGCCTGGGGATCGGGGACTGAAGCTTTCTTT.